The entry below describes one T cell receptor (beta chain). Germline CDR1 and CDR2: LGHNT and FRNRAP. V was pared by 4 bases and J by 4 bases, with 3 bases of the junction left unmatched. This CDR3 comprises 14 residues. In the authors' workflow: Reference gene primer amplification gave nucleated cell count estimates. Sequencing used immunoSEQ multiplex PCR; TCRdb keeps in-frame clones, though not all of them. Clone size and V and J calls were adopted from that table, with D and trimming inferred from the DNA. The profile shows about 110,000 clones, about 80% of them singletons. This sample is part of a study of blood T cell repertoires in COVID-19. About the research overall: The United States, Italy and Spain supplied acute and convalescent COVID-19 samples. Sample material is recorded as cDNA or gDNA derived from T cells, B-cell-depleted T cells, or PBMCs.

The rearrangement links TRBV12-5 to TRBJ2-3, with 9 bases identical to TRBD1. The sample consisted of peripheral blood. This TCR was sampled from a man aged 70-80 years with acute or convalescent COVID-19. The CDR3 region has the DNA TGTGCTAGTGGTTCCAGGACAGGGGCAGATACGCAGTATTTT. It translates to CASGSRTGADTQYF.